This T cell receptor (beta chain) comes out of a study of T cell repertoires in cytomegalovirus infection. TCRdb called the reads again in MiXCR, with one record for every CDR3 protein. The sample yields some 940,000 distinct CDR3 sequences, roughly 30% seen once. The CDR3 runs 13 residues. The V and J ends lost 3 bases and 3 bases respectively, with 8 bases between them. The germline gives CDR1 MNHEY, CDR2 SMNVEV (reference sequence). This clonotype was counted a few times. As yet, its antigen is unknown. This TCR was sampled from a human donor in good health (CMV status not recorded). Some clones in this sample may be carry-over from other donors' samples. The chain combines TRBV27 with TRBJ1-2, with a tentative D call TRBD1 (6 bases). Here the sequenced sample was cultured CD8+ T cells from PBMCs, taken from culture after CMV antigen stimulation. The CDR3 loop is CASSFGTHYGYTF. Here the CDR3 DNA reads TGTGCCAGCAGTTTCGGGACACACTATGGCTACACCTTC.